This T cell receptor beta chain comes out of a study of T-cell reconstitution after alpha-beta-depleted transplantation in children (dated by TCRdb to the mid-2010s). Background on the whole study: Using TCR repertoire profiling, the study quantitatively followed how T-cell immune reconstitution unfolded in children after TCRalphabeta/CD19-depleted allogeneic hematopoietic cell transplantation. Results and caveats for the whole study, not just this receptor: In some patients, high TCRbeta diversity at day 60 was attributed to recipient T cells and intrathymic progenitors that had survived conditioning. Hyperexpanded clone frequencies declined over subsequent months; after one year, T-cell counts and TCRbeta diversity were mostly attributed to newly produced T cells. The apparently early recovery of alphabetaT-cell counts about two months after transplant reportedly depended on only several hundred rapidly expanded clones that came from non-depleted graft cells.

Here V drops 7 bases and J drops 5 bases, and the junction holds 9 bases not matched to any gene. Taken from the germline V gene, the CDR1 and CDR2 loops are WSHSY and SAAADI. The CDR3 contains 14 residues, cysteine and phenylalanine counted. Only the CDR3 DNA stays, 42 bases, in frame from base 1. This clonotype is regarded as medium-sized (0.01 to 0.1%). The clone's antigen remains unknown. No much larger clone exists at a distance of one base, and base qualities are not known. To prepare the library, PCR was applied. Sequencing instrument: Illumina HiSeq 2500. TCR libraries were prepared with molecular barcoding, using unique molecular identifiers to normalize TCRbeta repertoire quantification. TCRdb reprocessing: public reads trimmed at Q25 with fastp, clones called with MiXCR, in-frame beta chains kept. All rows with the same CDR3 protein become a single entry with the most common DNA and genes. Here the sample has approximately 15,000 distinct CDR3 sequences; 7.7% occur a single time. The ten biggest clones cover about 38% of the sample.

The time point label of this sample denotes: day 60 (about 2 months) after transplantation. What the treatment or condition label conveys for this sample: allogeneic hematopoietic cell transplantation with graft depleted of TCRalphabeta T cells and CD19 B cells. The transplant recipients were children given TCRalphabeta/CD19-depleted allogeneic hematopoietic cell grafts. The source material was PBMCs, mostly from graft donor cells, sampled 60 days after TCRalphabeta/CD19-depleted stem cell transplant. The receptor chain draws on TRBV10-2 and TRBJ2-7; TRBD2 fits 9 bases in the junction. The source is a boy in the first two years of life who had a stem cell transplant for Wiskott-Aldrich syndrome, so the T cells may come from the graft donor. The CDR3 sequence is CASKWVAGDDEQYF. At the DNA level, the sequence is TGCGCCAGCAAGTGGGTAGCGGGAGACGACGAGCAGTACTTC.